A selection of T cell receptor beta chains follows, all from one sample in a study of T cells after yellow fever vaccination. TCRdb re-analysed the 5' RACE reads in MiXCR, keeping a single row per CDR3 protein. The sample contains 300,000 or so distinct CDR3 sequences, roughly 13% of which appear only once. This specimen consisted of CD4+ T cells sorted from PBMCs, obtained 45 days after the yellow fever booster vaccination. The receptors stem from a man aged 30-40 years who received the YFV17D yellow fever vaccine. Each CDR3 is given with its conserved first and last residue. D genes are given only for firm matches. Only part of the rows carry a size: once, few, many, or a class if the clone is expanded.

CDR3 DNA | CDR3 protein | clone size | J gene | V gene | D gene
TGCGCCAGCAGCACCGGACTAGAGCCCTACGAGCAGTACTTC | CASSTGLEPYEQYF | - | TRBJ2-7 | TRBV5-1 | TRBD2
TGTGCCAGCAGCTTATTTACAACAGATACGCAGTATTTT | CASSLFTTDTQYF | few | TRBJ2-3 | TRBV7-9 | -
TGCGCCAGCAGCTCGTGGGACGGGGAGCTGTTTTTT | CASSSWDGELFF | once | TRBJ2-2 | TRBV5-1 | -
TGTGCCACCAGCAGGGACAGTTTGGAGCAGTACTTC | CATSRDSLEQYF | many | TRBJ2-7 | TRBV15 | -
TGTGCCATCAGTGAATCCGGGGAGCTGTTTTTT | CAISESGELFF | few | TRBJ2-2 | TRBV10-3 | -
TGTGCCAGCAGCTTTCGGGACGCCTACCCCTACGAGCAGTACTTC | CASSFRDAYPYEQYF | - | TRBJ2-7 | TRBV5-4 | -
TGTGCCAGCACCACGCTGGCGGGGCCATCTTACGAGCAGTACTTC | CASTTLAGPSYEQYF | - | TRBJ2-7 | TRBV7-2 | -
TGTGCCAGCAGCTTAGCGGGGCCCTACGAGCAGTACTTC | CASSLAGPYEQYF | many | TRBJ2-7 | TRBV7-2 | -
TGCGCCAGCAGCCCCCCCCACGGGGTCAGCTCCTACGAGCAGTACTTC | CASSPPHGVSSYEQYF | - | TRBJ2-7 | TRBV4-3 | -
TGTGCCAGCAATAGACAGGGGGAGGCCTACGAGCAGTACTTC | CASNRQGEAYEQYF | few | TRBJ2-7 | TRBV28 | TRBD1
TGTGCCAGCAGCGCCCACAGGGTAGCGGTAACAGATACGCAGTATTTT | CASSAHRVAVTDTQYF | - | TRBJ2-3 | TRBV7-9 | -
TGTGCCAGCAGCTTAGGGAGAGGACTAGCGGGGACCGACGAGCAGTACTTC | CASSLGRGLAGTDEQYF | - | TRBJ2-7 | TRBV7-9 | TRBD2
TGTGCCAGCACCACGGGATCCGTCTCCTACGAGCAGTACTTC | CASTTGSVSYEQYF | - | TRBJ2-7 | TRBV6-2/TRBV6-3 | -
TGCGCCAGCAGCTTGGAGGGTTCGGGTTGGGAGCAGTTCTTC | CASSLEGSGWEQFF | few | TRBJ2-1 | TRBV5-1 | -
TGTGCCAGCAGCCAACAGGGGGTCCCTACCTATGGCTACACCTTC | CASSQQGVPTYGYTF | few | TRBJ1-2 | TRBV7-8 | TRBD1
TGCGCCAGCAGCTTGGGACGCGGGGGACGCGAAAAACTGTTTTTT | CASSLGRGGREKLFF | few | TRBJ1-4 | TRBV5-1 | -
TGCAGCGTTGGAGGCGTGCTAGCGAGCATTTACGAGCAGTACTTC | CSVGGVLASIYEQYF | - | TRBJ2-7 | TRBV29-1 | -
TGCGCCAGCAGCTTGGGGACCATAGAATACGAGCAGTACTTC | CASSLGTIEYEQYF | - | TRBJ2-7 | TRBV5-1 | -
TGTGCCAGCAGCCAAGGCTCTCCCGTCTATGGCTACACCTTC | CASSQGSPVYGYTF | few | TRBJ1-2 | TRBV4-2 | -
TGTGCCAGCAGCTTAGCAGTGACTAGGGGGTCCGATGAGCAGTTCTTC | CASSLAVTRGSDEQFF | few | TRBJ2-1 | TRBV7-8 | -
TGCAGTGCTAGAGATCTCCCCGGACTAGCGGTTTACAATGAGCAGTTCTTC | CSARDLPGLAVYNEQFF | - | TRBJ2-1 | TRBV20-1 | TRBD2
TGTGCGGGGGACACAGGCTGGGAGCAGTACTTC | CAGDTGWEQYF | few | TRBJ2-7 | TRBV29-1 | -
TGCAGTGCTAGATCTCCGGGAGCCGAAAAACTGTTTTTT | CSARSPGAEKLFF | - | TRBJ1-4 | TRBV20-1 | -
TGTGCCAGCTCACCTTTCCTAGACTATGGGTACAATGAGCAGTTCTTC | CASSPFLDYGYNEQFF | - | TRBJ2-1 | TRBV18 | -